This TCR beta chain is drawn from a study of human T cells and chemical hapten exposure. Described time point: pre-sensitization, week 0. The treatment was: therapeutic diphenylcyclopropenone sensitization with weekly scalp DPC. TCRdb re-called the RACE reads through MiXCR, storing one row per CDR3 protein. There are about 180,000 distinct CDR3 sequences in the sample; under 35% occur only once, and just under 3% lies in the top ten. There are 18 residues in the CDR3. Germline V CDR1 and CDR2: SGHTA, FQGNSA. V gave up 7 bases and J gave up 7 bases; unmatched junction bases: 12. The sequence was obtained from a woman aged 25 to 45 with alopecia areata. Some clones in this sample may be carry-over from other donors' samples. The chain is built from TRBV7-2 and TRBJ2-2, with TRBD2 matching 16 bases. Material: whole blood, obtained in connection with sensitization to the hapten diphenylcyclopropenone (DPC). CDR3 coding DNA: TGTGCCAGCACCTCCAGGGGGACTAGCGGGGGGGCGCTCGGGGAGCTGTTTTTT. Amino acid sequence: CASTSRGTSGGALGELFF.